The rows below give T cell receptor beta chains drawn from one sample of a study of blood T cell repertoires in COVID-19. This table comes from immunoSEQ multiplex PCR, and its TCRdb copy is limited to in-frame clones, with some not included. The sample carries about 70,000 clones, roughly 86% recorded once. Sequencing was carried out using peripheral blood. Receptors originate from a woman in her sixties or seventies with acute or convalescent COVID-19. Both conserved end residues are part of each CDR3. D genes are given only for firm matches. Size is stated for part of the rows, as once, few or many counts, or as a class when the clone is expanded.

D gene,J gene,V gene,clone size,CDR3 DNA,CDR3 protein
-,TRBJ2-3,TRBV5-4,-,TGTGCCAGCAGCTTGGTGTACTCAGATACGCAGTATTTT,CASSLVYSDTQYF
-,TRBJ2-7,TRBV3-1/TRBV3-2,-,TGTGCCAGCAGCCAGAGGCCCTACGAGCAGTACTTC,CASSQRPYEQYF
-,TRBJ1-5,TRBV7-2,-,TGTGCCAGCAGCTTAGACTCTGGGACAAATCAGCCCCAGCATTTT,CASSLDSGTNQPQHF
-,TRBJ1-5,TRBV10-3,-,TGTGCCATCAGGCCAGGGAATAGCAATCAGCCCCAGCATTTT,CAIRPGNSNQPQHF
TRBD1,TRBJ2-1,TRBV7-2,-,TGTGCCAGCAGCCAGGACAGGGGGCCCCGACATGAGCAGTTCTTC,CASSQDRGPRHEQFF
TRBD1,TRBJ2-2,TRBV30,-,TGTGCCTGGAACCCGGGACAGGTCGCCGGGGAGCTGTTTTTT,CAWNPGQVAGELFF
TRBD2,TRBJ2-2,TRBV18,-,TGTGCCAGCGTGGGACTAGCGGACACCGGGGAGCTGTTTTTT,CASVGLADTGELFF
TRBD1,TRBJ1-2,TRBV28,-,TGTGCCAGCACCGGGACAGGGAACAGGGGCTACACCTTC,CASTGTGNRGYTF
TRBD1,TRBJ1-1,TRBV12-3/TRBV12-4,once,TGTGCCGGGACTCTACAGGGGGACACTGAAGCTTTCTTT,CAGTLQGDTEAFF
-,TRBJ2-3,TRBV18,-,TGTGCCAGCTCACCAGTAGCAGGGTTTTTCCACACAGATACGCAGTATTTT,CASSPVAGFFHTDTQYF
-,TRBJ1-2,TRBV12-3/TRBV12-4,-,TGTGCCAGCAGCTCGACAGTAGGAGGCTACACCTTC,CASSSTVGGYTF
-,TRBJ1-3,TRBV7-9,-,TGTGCCAGCAGCGAACTCACAGGGCTTAGCGGAAACACCATATATTTT,CASSELTGLSGNTIYF
TRBD2,TRBJ2-3,TRBV12-5,once,TGTGCTAGTGGTTTGGATGGGGCTAGCGGGGGCCTCACAGATACGCAGTATTTT,CASGLDGASGGLTDTQYF
-,TRBJ2-5,TRBV7-2,-,TGTGCCAGCAGCTTAGCGGGGGGACAAGAGACCCAGTACTTC,CASSLAGGQETQYF
-,TRBJ1-1,TRBV2,-,TGTGCCAGCAGTGAAAGGGGGGGCCAGAACACTGAAGCTTTCTTT,CASSERGGQNTEAFF
-,TRBJ1-4,TRBV3-1/TRBV3-2,-,TGTGCCAGCAGCCATGGCGACTTGGTAGGAGAAAAACTGTTTTTT,CASSHGDLVGEKLFF
-,TRBJ1-2,TRBV19,few,TGTGCCAGTAGGTTAGAGAGGGAACATGGCTACACCTTC,CASRLEREHGYTF
TRBD2,TRBJ2-1,TRBV18,-,TGTGCCAGCTCAACTAGCGGGGATGAGCAGTTCTTC,CASSTSGDEQFF
-,TRBJ2-5,TRBV3-1/TRBV3-2,-,TGTGCCAGCAGCCAAGACCCAGGGTCGGTGGAGACCCAGTACTTC,CASSQDPGSVETQYF
TRBD1,TRBJ2-2,TRBV28,-,TGTGCCAGCAGTCCAGCAGGGACAGGGGCGAACACCGGGGAGCTGTTTTTT,CASSPAGTGANTGELFF
TRBD1,TRBJ1-4,TRBV2,-,TGTGCCAGCACTAAGGACAGGGGCAGGGATGAAAAACTGTTTTTT,CASTKDRGRDEKLFF
TRBD1,TRBJ2-7,TRBV7-9,few,TGTGCCAGCAGCCCCTCCCTTATGGACAGGATATCCTACGAGCAGTACTTC,CASSPSLMDRISYEQYF
TRBD1,TRBJ2-7,TRBV28,-,TGTGCCAGCAGGACAGGGGACTACGAGCAGTACTTC,CASRTGDYEQYF
TRBD1,TRBJ1-2,TRBV4-1,-,TGCGCCAGCAGCCCAGGGCTAACGGGACAGGGGAACTATGGCTACACCTTC,CASSPGLTGQGNYGYTF
-,TRBJ1-1,TRBV2,-,TGTGCCAGCAGTGACGGACTCCGGCCGGACACTGAAGCTTTCTTT,CASSDGLRPDTEAFF
-,TRBJ1-4,TRBV28,once,TGTGCCAGCAGTTCGCGGTGGAAACTGTTTTTT,CASSSRWKLFF
TRBD1,TRBJ1-1,TRBV5-6,-,TGTGCCAGCAGCTTGGCGACAGGGGTTACTGAAGCTTTCTTT,CASSLATGVTEAFF
-,TRBJ2-5,TRBV6-1,few,TGTGCCAGCAGTGATAACCTCGACAGAGAAGAGACCCAGTACTTC,CASSDNLDREETQYF
TRBD1,TRBJ1-4,TRBV27,-,TGTGCCAGCAGTGGACCCTCCGGGACAGGGAATGAAAAACTGTTTTTT,CASSGPSGTGNEKLFF
TRBD1,TRBJ1-6,TRBV10-3,-,TGTGCCATCAGTGGACAGGGGAATTCACCCCTCCACTTT,CAISGQGNSPLHF
TRBD1,TRBJ1-6,TRBV6-5,-,TGTGCCAGCAGGAAAGGGGGCGTCTATAATTCACCCCTCCACTTT,CASRKGGVYNSPLHF